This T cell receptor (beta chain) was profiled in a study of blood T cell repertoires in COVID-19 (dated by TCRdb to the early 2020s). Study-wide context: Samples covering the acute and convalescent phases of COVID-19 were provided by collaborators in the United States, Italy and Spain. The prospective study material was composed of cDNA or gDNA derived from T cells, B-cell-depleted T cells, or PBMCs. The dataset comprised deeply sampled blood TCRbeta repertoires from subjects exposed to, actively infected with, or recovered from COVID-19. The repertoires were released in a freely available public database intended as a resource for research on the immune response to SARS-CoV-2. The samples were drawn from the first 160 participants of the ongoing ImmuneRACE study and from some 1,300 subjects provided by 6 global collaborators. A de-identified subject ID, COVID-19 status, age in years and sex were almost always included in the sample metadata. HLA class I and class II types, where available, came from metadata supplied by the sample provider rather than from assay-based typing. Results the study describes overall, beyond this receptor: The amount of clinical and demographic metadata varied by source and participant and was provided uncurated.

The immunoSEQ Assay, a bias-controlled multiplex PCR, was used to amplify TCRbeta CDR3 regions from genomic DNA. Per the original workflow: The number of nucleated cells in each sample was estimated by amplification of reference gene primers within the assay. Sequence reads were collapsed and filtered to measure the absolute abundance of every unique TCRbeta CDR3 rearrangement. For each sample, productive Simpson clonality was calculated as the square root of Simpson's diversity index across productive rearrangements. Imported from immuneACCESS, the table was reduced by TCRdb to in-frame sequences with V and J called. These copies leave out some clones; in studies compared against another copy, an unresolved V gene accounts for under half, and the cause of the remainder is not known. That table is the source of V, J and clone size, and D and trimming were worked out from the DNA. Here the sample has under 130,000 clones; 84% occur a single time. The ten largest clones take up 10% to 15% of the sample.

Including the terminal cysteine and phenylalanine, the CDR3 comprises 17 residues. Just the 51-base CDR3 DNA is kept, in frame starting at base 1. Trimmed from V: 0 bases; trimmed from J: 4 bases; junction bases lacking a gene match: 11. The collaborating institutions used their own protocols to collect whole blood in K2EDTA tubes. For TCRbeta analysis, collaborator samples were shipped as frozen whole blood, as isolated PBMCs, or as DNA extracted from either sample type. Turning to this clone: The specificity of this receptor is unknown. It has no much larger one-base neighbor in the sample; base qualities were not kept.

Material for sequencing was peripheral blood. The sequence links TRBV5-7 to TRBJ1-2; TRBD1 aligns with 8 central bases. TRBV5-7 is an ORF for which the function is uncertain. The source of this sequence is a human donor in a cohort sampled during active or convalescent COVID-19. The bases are TGTGCCAGCAGCTTGGACAGGGGGAGGTTGGTTAGCTATGGCTACACCTTC. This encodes CASSLDRGRLVSYGYTF.